This T cell receptor beta chain was sequenced in a study of Graves' ophthalmopathy and Graves' hyperthyroidism. Study-wide context: Stable hyperthyroid donors showed no ophthalmopathy during 18 months follow-up. Study-wide points: A model built from 13 signatures distinguished ophthalmopathy from stable hyperthyroidism with approximately 90% sensitivity and less than 83% specificity. Predictions made by the model for ophthalmopathy progression reached approximately 70% sensitivity and approximately 78% specificity.

As for this clonotype: Its antigen is unidentified.

Researchers took RNA transcripts and amplified TCR beta CDR3 regions from them. After a first-round RT-PCR with HTBI primers, a second-round multiplex PCR was run. From the multiplex PCR reads, TCRdb called clonotypes with MiXCR, one entry per CDR3 protein. Of some 1.1 million distinct CDR3 sequences in the sample, about two fifths were seen once. Newly diagnosed hyperthyroidism donors, aged 18 to 65, duration under 2 months. The clonotype originates from an adult man with Graves' hyperthyroidism. The sequencing input was peripheral blood or thyroid tissue (not recorded which).

This CDR3 reads CSASPQHF. The CDR3 nucleotides read TGCAGTGCTAGCCCCCAGCATTTT. The chain has TRBV20-1 and TRBJ1-5; no clear D gene. V lost 3 bases and J lost 10, with 1 base in between. Germline values: CDR1 DFQATT, CDR2 SNEGSKA (reference sequence). There are 8 residues in the CDR3.